Listed here are 26 T cell receptor beta chains from one sample, sequenced in a study of shared clonotypes between healthy human individuals. Naive CD8 cells were CD45RO-negative, positively selected for CCR7, excluding terminally differentiated effector memory CD45RA+ cells. TCRdb's table, derived via immunoSEQ multiplex PCR, lists solely in-frame clones and lacks some. The sample includes approximately 600,000 clones, around 96% seen only once; the top ten take approximately 0.11%. Sequenced sample: naive CD8+ T cells sorted from blood. These receptors all come from a woman aged 30 to 39 in good health.

The chain links TRBV21-1 to TRBJ1-5; TRBD1 is the table's D call and was not checked against the DNA. TRBV21-1 is a recognized pseudogene. The CDR3 length is 16 residues. As DNA, the CDR3 is TGTGCCAGCAGCAAGTCGCCAGGTTATAGCAATCAGCCCCAGCATTTT. Its translation: CASSKSPGYSNQPQHF.

V usage is TRBV10-1 and J usage is TRBJ2-3, with 8 positions matching TRBD2. CDR3 size: 17 residues. In germline, CDR1 is WNHNN, CDR2 SYGVQD (reference sequence). V shed 2 bases and J 4 bases; nucleotides not matched to a gene: 11. CDR3 sequence: CASSEGLAGSLADTQYF. The CDR3 nucleotides are TGCGCCAGCAGTGAGGGGTTAGCGGGATCGTTGGCAGATACGCAGTATTTT.

The genes are TRBV28 and TRBJ2-5; a weak D match, TRBD2 (6 bases). Matching the DNA end better, TRBJ2-7 makes the J call doubtful. This CDR3 comprises 14 residues. Per the germline V gene, CDR1 is MDHEN and CDR2 is SYDVKM. In DNA, the CDR3 is TGTGCCAGCAGTATCCAAGGGGAAGCGGGCGAGCAGTACTTC. Its protein is CASSIQGEAGEQYF.

The count of this clone is one. This rearrangement joins TRBV5-6 to TRBJ2-1; the D call may be TRBD1 or TRBD2 (5 bases each). CDR3 length equals 15 residues. Trimming removed 3 bases at V and 3 bases at J, with 13 bases between. Germline V gene data show CDR1 as SGHDT and CDR2 as YYEEEE. This chain's CDR3 is CASSSRDGLYNEQFF. The CDR3 DNA is TGTGCCAGCAGCTCCCGGGACGGACTCTACAATGAGCAGTTCTTC.

About this clone: The same CDR3 is also encoded by other DNA sequences in this sample. The V and J genes are TRBV28 and TRBJ2-7; D is uncertain. Germline values: CDR1 MDHEN, CDR2 SYDVKM. Trimming pared 3 bases from V and 4 bases from J, leaving 4 bases between. The CDR3 is 11 residues long. In DNA form, the CDR3 reads TGTGCCAGCAGTTTTCGGTACGAGCAGTACTTC. It codes for CASSFRYEQYF.

The chain combines TRBV6-1 with TRBJ1-5, with TRBD1 matching 7 bases. The V gene end was trimmed by 2 bases and the J gene end by 4 bases; junction bases not matched to a gene: 11. CDR3 size: 17 residues. Germline CDR1 and CDR2: MNHNS and SASEGT. CDR3 in DNA: TGTGCCAGCAGTGAAAGGGGACGAGGGGGCCAAAATCAGCCCCAGCATTTT. Protein: CASSERGRGGQNQPQHF.

The chain joins TRBV11-3 to TRBJ2-7, with 7 bases that match TRBD2. Germline V gene sequence: CDR1 SGHNT, CDR2 YENEEA. J was trimmed by 6 bases and V by 1 base; bases with no gene match: 0. The CDR3 is 12 amino acids. The CDR3 is CASSLGEGEQYF. CDR3 bases: TGTGCCAGCAGCTTAGGGGAGGGCGAGCAGTACTTC. Full variable domain (remainder filled in from reference TRBV11-3 and TRBJ2-7): EAGVVQSPRYKIIEKKQPVAFWCNPISGHNTLYWYLQNLGQGPELLIRYENEEAVDDSQLPKDRFSAERLKGVDSTLKIQPAELGDSAVYLCASSLGEGEQYFGPGTRLTVT.

This chain links TRBV5-4 with TRBJ2-3, with TRBD2 as a possible D gene (6 bases). The ends were cut back, 0 bases at V and 2 bases at J, with 7 bases in the middle. The CDR3 spans 14 residues. Germline lookup yields CDR1 SGHNT and CDR2 YYREEE (reference sequence). This chain's CDR3 is CASSLASVTDTQYF. DNA for the CDR3: TGTGCCAGCAGCTTGGCTAGCGTCACAGATACGCAGTATTTT.

CDR3 amino acids: CSGDTRGRYEQYF. DNA of the CDR3: TGCAGCGGGGATACACGGGGTAGGTACGAGCAGTACTTC. The rearrangement joins TRBV29-1 to TRBJ2-7, with D possibly matching TRBD2 (5 bases). V lost 7 bases to trimming and J lost 4 bases, with 17 bases between them. Looked up from germline, CDR1 is SQVTM and CDR2 is ANQGSEA. This CDR3 has 13 residues.

The V call is TRBV28, the J call TRBJ2-7; the D call may be TRBD1 or TRBD2 (6 bases each). Germline CDR1 is MDHEN and CDR2 is SYDVKM. There are 12 residues in the CDR3. Between the trimmed V and J ends, which lost 7 bases and 5 bases, there was a span of 12 bases. CDR3 sequence reads: CASITRGDEQYF. The CDR3 nucleotides are TGTGCCAGCATTACGAGGGGGGACGAGCAGTACTTC.

Remarks on this clone: Other DNA variants within this sample encode the same CDR3. The chain carries TRBV28 and TRBJ1-1; D gene uncertain. Germline V gene lookup returns CDR1 MDHEN and CDR2 SYDVKM. The CDR3 has 11 residues. V was trimmed by 2 bases and J by 5 bases, leaving 3 bases between them. The CDR3 here is CASSLGTEAFF. DNA of the CDR3: TGTGCCAGCAGTTTAGGAACTGAAGCTTTCTTT. Together with reference TRBV28 and TRBJ1-1, the CDR3 gives the full variable domain: DVKVTQSSRYLVKRTGEKVFLECVQDMDHENMFWYRQDPGLGLRLIYFSYDVKMKEKGDIPEGYSVSREKKERFSLILESASTNQTSMYLCASSLGTEAFFGQGTRLTVV.

This chain connects TRBV28 to TRBJ1-2; D gene ambiguous. Trimming pared 5 bases from V and 4 bases from J, leaving 5 bases between. There are 11 residues in the CDR3. CDR1 and CDR2 (germline): MDHEN, SYDVKM. This CDR3 is CASSKVYGYTF. In DNA, the CDR3 is TGTGCCAGCAGTAAGGTCTATGGCTACACCTTC.

As for this clone: The same CDR3 also results from other DNA sequences found in this sample. CDR3 loop: CASSIPREGTGELFF. The CDR3 DNA is TGTGCCAGTAGTATACCGAGGGAGGGCACCGGGGAGCTGTTTTTT. This sequence joins TRBV19 and TRBJ2-2, with 7 bases that match TRBD2. The CDR3 contains 15 residues. J gave up 4 bases and V 2 bases, and 4 bases lay outside the gene matches. CDR1 is LNHDA, CDR2 SQIVND, per germline (reference sequence).

The chain combines TRBV11-2 with TRBJ2-7; D unclear. The ends were cut back, 1 base at V and 3 bases at J, with 7 bases in the middle. This CDR3 region has 13 residues. Germline values: CDR1 SGHAT, CDR2 FQNNGV. CDR3 nucleotide sequence: TGTGCCAGCAGCTTAGGACACGTCTACGAGCAGTACTTC. It codes for CASSLGHVYEQYF.

Turning to this clone: Other DNA sequences in this sample translate to the same CDR3. The chain employs TRBV28 and TRBJ1-1; no clear D gene. Germline CDR1 MDHEN, CDR2 SYDVKM. The CDR3 is 13 residues long. Deletions cut 2 bases from V and 0 bases from J, with 4 bases between. The DNA for the CDR3 is TGTGCCAGCAGTTTAGCAGTGAACACTGAAGCTTTCTTT. Its translation is CASSLAVNTEAFF.

The sample holds one count of this clone. The J gene is TRBJ2-2, the V gene TRBV6-1; D call uncertain. Germline CDR1 is MNHNS and CDR2 is SASEGT. V dropped 5 bases and J dropped 1 base, with 11 bases sitting between them. The CDR3 has 15 residues. For the CDR3, the DNA is TGTGCCAGCAGTTTAAGGAGCGAGAACACCGGGGAGCTGTTTTTT. Its translation is CASSLRSENTGELFF.

The V call is TRBV27, the J call TRBJ2-7; a weak D match, TRBD1 (6 bases). This CDR3 is built from 14 residues. Germline CDR1 reads MNHEY; CDR2 reads SMNVEV (reference sequence). The V end was cut by 4 bases, the J end by 3 bases, with 13 bases between. Here the CDR3 DNA reads TGTGCCAGCAGTTCGACCGGGACACACTACGAGCAGTACTTC. Its protein product is CASSSTGTHYEQYF.

The J gene is TRBJ2-1, the V gene TRBV5-4; a weak D match, TRBD2 (6 bases). Per the germline V gene, CDR1 is SGHNT and CDR2 is YYREEE (reference sequence). V was cut by 4 bases and J by 6 bases, with 17 bases left in between. CDR3 size: 15 residues. The CDR3 DNA reads as TGTGCCAGCAGCCCGGAGATCCTCGGGGGCAATGAGCAGTTCTTC. Protein: CASSPEILGGNEQFF.

This chain joins TRBV28 and TRBJ2-7; D not resolved. The CDR3 contains 12 residues. Germline V gives CDR1 MDHEN, CDR2 SYDVKM. With 5 bases removed from V and 1 base from J, the gap between germline ends came to 6 bases. The CDR3 DNA sequence: TGTGCCAGCAGTGAACTATCCTACGAGCAGTACTTC. Amino acid sequence: CASSELSYEQYF.

V and J are TRBV7-9 and TRBJ2-4, with D unresolved. The V gene's germline CDR1 is SEHNR and CDR2 FQNEAQ (reference sequence). Trimming took 1 base from V and 5 from J, leaving 12 bases between them. This CDR3 region has 15 residues. CDR3: CASSLGLLGQNIQYF. CDR3 sequence (DNA): TGTGCCAGCAGCTTAGGACTCCTCGGGCAAAACATTCAGTACTTC.

This chain connects TRBV4-2 to TRBJ2-1; 7 bases match TRBD2. The V and J ends lost 1 base and 5 bases, in that order; junction bases with no gene match: 11. The length of the CDR3 is 17 residues. The germline CDR1 and CDR2 sequences are LGHNA and YNFKEQ. DNA of the CDR3: TGTGCCAGCAGCCAAGGGGCCCGCGGGAGCCCCAACAATGAGCAGTTCTTC. Translated, it gives CASSQGARGSPNNEQFF.

The V call is TRBV18, the J call TRBJ2-3, with 9 bases fitting TRBD1. The CDR3 extends over 18 amino acids. Trimming took 6 bases from V and 1 from J; bases not matched to a gene: 14. The germline CDR1 and CDR2 sequences are KGHSH and LQKENI. The DNA for the CDR3 is TGTGCCAGCTCGCCTCGGGACAGGGTTAGTTTGGGCACAGATACGCAGTATTTT. Translating gives CASSPRDRVSLGTDTQYF.

The chain couples TRBV29-1 to TRBJ1-4; 9 nucleotides match TRBD1. The V gene's germline CDR1 is SQVTM and CDR2 ANQGSEA. After removal of 6 bases from V and 9 bases from J, the junction contained 11 bases not matched to a gene. CDR3 length equals 14 residues. The CDR3 spells CSVKTDRGGKKLFF. For the CDR3, the DNA is TGCAGCGTCAAAACGGACAGGGGAGGTAAAAAACTGTTTTTT. The full variable domain, completed using reference TRBV29-1 and TRBJ1-4, is SAVISQKPSRDICQRGTSLTIQCQVDSQVTMMFWYRQQPGQSLTLIATANQGSEATYESGFVIDKFPISRPNLTFSTLTVSNMSPEDSSIYLCSVKTDRGGKKLFFGSGTQLSVL.

The rearrangement uses TRBV5-1 and TRBJ2-1; the D gene is possibly TRBD2 (6 bases). The V gene's germline CDR1 is SGHRS and CDR2 YFSETQ. This CDR3 is 15 amino acids long. With 4 bases removed from V and 10 bases from J, the gap between germline ends came to 21 bases. The CDR3 region has the DNA TGCGCCAGCAGCCCGGGGACTCCTTCCTGGGGAGAGCAGTTCTTC. Its protein product is CASSPGTPSWGEQFF.

The J gene is TRBJ2-7, the V gene TRBV4-1; 12 bases align to TRBD2. Germline V gene lookup returns CDR1 MGHRA and CDR2 YSYEKL. With 0 bases clipped from V and 3 bases from J, the junction kept 15 bases outside the gene matches. The CDR3 has 20 amino acids. CDR3 in DNA: TGCGCCAGCAGCCAAGAAGGGGAGACTAGCGGGAGTCGAGCAAACTACGAGCAGTACTTC. Its translation is CASSQEGETSGSRANYEQYF.

V usage is TRBV14 and J usage is TRBJ1-2, with a tentative D call TRBD1 (6 bases). CDR1 is SGHDN, CDR2 FVKESK, per germline. This CDR3 spans 16 amino acids. The ends were cut back, 0 bases at V and 3 bases at J, with 14 bases in the middle. CDR3 loop: CASSQEGGGRYYGYTF. As DNA, the CDR3 is TGTGCCAGCAGCCAAGAAGGCGGGGGGCGATACTATGGCTACACCTTC. Full variable domain (missing parts from reference TRBV14 and TRBJ1-2): EAGVTQFPSHSVIEKGQTVTLRCDPISGHDNLYWYRRVMGKEIKFLLHFVKESKQDESGMPNNRFLAERTGGTYSTLKVQPAELEDSGVYFCASSQEGGGRYYGYTFGSGTRLTVV.